Shown below are 27 T cell receptor beta chains from a single sample sequenced in a study of cytomegalovirus exposure and HLA in healthy donors. The protocol was immunoSEQ multiplex PCR, while the TCRdb copy is restricted to in-frame clones and leaves out a portion. The profile shows some 78,000 clones, about 96% of them singletons. What was sequenced was PBMCs. The receptor source for this set is a man younger than 35 in good health and CMV-seropositive.

The chain joins TRBV5-1 to TRBJ2-1, with 9 bases matching TRBD1. The CDR3 length is 15 residues. CDR1 is SGHRS and CDR2 is YFSETQ in the germline V gene. V shed 4 bases, J shed 7 bases, and the junction held 9 bases outside the gene matches. The CDR3 coding sequence is TGCGCCAGCAGCAGGACAGGGGTTGACGGAAATGAGCAGTTCTTC. Translation: CASSRTGVDGNEQFF.

V gene TRBV5-1 combines with J gene TRBJ1-2; 7 nucleotides match TRBD1. With V trimmed by 4 bases and J by 3 bases, 3 bases remained unmatched. CDR1 and CDR2 (germline): SGHRS, YFSETQ. This CDR3 has 13 amino acids. The CDR3 DNA is TGCGCCAGCAGCGTGGGGACAGACTATGGCTACACCTTC. Amino acids: CASSVGTDYGYTF.

V is TRBV27 and J is TRBJ2-7; 7 nucleotides line up with TRBD2. Germline values: CDR1 MNHEY, CDR2 SMNVEV (reference sequence). V dropped 0 bases and J dropped 3; count of bases not matched to a gene: 5. The length of the CDR3 is 15 residues. This chain's CDR3 is CASSLSAGDLYEQYF. CDR3 in DNA: TGTGCCAGCAGTTTATCGGCGGGGGATCTCTACGAGCAGTACTTC.

The CDR3 nucleotides are TGTGCCAGCAGTGATGCGCTAGAATCCTACGAGCAGTACTTC. It translates to CASSDALESYEQYF. This rearrangement joins TRBV2 to TRBJ2-7; D ambiguous. V lost 3 bases to trimming and J lost 1 base, with 10 bases between them. The CDR3 consists of 14 residues. Germline values: CDR1 SNHLY, CDR2 FYNNEI. The entire variable domain, with the rest obtained from reference TRBV2 and TRBJ2-7, is as follows: EPEVTQTPSHQVTQMGQEVILRCVPISNHLYFYWYRQILGQKVEFLVSFYNNEISEKSEIFDDQFSVERPDGSNFTLKIRSTKLEDSAMYFCASSDALESYEQYFGPGTRLTVT.

The V call is TRBV7-9, the J call TRBJ2-3, with unresolved D. Looked up from germline, CDR1 is SEHNR and CDR2 is FQNEAQ (reference sequence). Trimming pared 1 base from V and 5 bases from J, leaving 4 bases between. The CDR3 is 12 amino acids. The CDR3 spells CASSLDGDTQYF. CDR3 DNA: TGTGCCAGCAGCTTAGACGGAGATACGCAGTATTTT.

The chain couples TRBV6-1 to TRBJ2-5; TRBD1 might be the D (6 bases). CDR3 size: 18 residues. Trimming took 4 bases from V and 0 from J, leaving 21 bases between them. Germline CDR1 MNHNS, CDR2 SASEGT. This CDR3 is CASSALLARDTDQETQYF. The CDR3 nucleotides are TGTGCCAGCAGTGCGCTCTTAGCCCGGGACACGGACCAAGAGACCCAGTACTTC.

The chain employs TRBV6-6 and TRBJ2-2; 7 nucleotides match TRBD2. The CDR3 has 15 residues. From germline, CDR1 is MNHNY and CDR2 SVGAGI (reference sequence). The V segment lost 5 bases and the J segment 2 bases; nucleotides outside the gene matches: 5. The CDR3 DNA follows: TGTGCCAGCAGTACCGGGACTACTAACACCGGGGAGCTGTTTTTT. It is translated as CASSTGTTNTGELFF.

V is TRBV5-1 and J is TRBJ2-2, with 13 bases that match TRBD2. Germline V gene sequence: CDR1 SGHRS, CDR2 YFSETQ. This CDR3 has 17 amino acids. Trimming cost V 3 bases and J 1 base; bases outside gene matches: 3. CDR3 nucleotide sequence: TGCGCCAGCAGCTCGGGACTAGCGGGAAGGAACACCGGGGAGCTGTTTTTT. Its translation: CASSSGLAGRNTGELFF. The full variable domain, rest sourced from reference TRBV5-1 and TRBJ2-2, is KAGVTQTPRYLIKTRGQQVTLSCSPISGHRSVSWYQQTPGQGLQFLFEYFSETQRNKGNFPGRFSGRQFSNSRSEMNVSTLELGDSALYLCASSSGLAGRNTGELFFGEGSRLTVL.

CDR3 sequence reads: CASRLGRYNEQFF. In DNA, the CDR3 is TGTGCCAGCAGACTTGGGAGATACAATGAGCAGTTCTTC. This chain joins TRBV6-5 and TRBJ2-1, with D maybe TRBD2 (5 bases). V was trimmed by 6 bases and J by 4 bases, leaving 10 bases between them. CDR3 length: 13 residues. CDR1 and CDR2 (germline): MNHEY, SVGAGI.

This chain connects TRBV28 to TRBJ1-1, with 7 positions matching TRBD1. V shed 5 bases and J 1 base; nucleotides not matched to a gene: 4. Germline CDR1 reads MDHEN; CDR2 reads SYDVKM. This CDR3 has 14 amino acids. In nucleotides, the CDR3 is TGTGCCAGCAGTGCAGGGGGGACGAACACTGAAGCTTTCTTT. Translated: CASSAGGTNTEAFF.

The rearrangement links TRBV2 to TRBJ2-1; a possible D gene is TRBD2 (6 bases). V lost 2 bases and J lost 0, with 23 bases in between. The CDR3 totals 20 residues. CDR1 and CDR2 from the germline V gene are SNHLY and FYNNEI. In DNA form, the CDR3 reads TGTGCCAGCAGTGAACCAGCAACCGGGGACTTTCCCTCCTCCTACAATGAGCAGTTCTTC. Its protein product is CASSEPATGDFPSSYNEQFF.

The chain combines TRBV7-9 with TRBJ1-2; a possible D gene is TRBD1 (6 bases). The germline CDR1 and CDR2 sequences are SEHNR and FQNEAQ (reference sequence). The V end lost 1 base, the J end lost 3 bases, and 9 bases lay between the germline ends. CDR3 size: 14 residues. In nucleotides, the CDR3 is TGTGCCAGCAGCTTAGGGACAGCGTACTATGGCTACACCTTC. Translated: CASSLGTAYYGYTF.

The genes are TRBV7-9 and TRBJ2-7, with D maybe TRBD1 (6 bases). The germline gives CDR1 SEHNR, CDR2 FQNEAQ (reference sequence). The CDR3 covers 15 residues. Trimming stripped 4 bases from V and 0 bases from J, with 13 bases between. In nucleotides, the CDR3 is TGTGCCAGCAGCTCCCCAGGGGTCCGCTCCTACGAGCAGTACTTC. Translation gives CASSSPGVRSYEQYF.

The chain employs TRBV2 and TRBJ1-1; a weak D match, TRBD1 (5 bases). V dropped 6 bases and J dropped 6 bases, with 14 bases sitting between them. The germline CDR1 and CDR2 sequences are SNHLY and FYNNEI. This CDR3 region has 13 residues. The CDR3 region is CASSRAGGAEAFF. The CDR3 DNA reads TGTGCCAGCAGCAGGGCCGGGGGTGCTGAAGCTTTCTTT.

The chain has TRBV7-9 and TRBJ2-2; the match to TRBD2 covers 8 bases. The CDR3 spans 19 residues. V was clipped by 1 base and J by 1 base; unmatched bases: 11. CDR1 SEHNR and CDR2 FQNEAQ come from the germline V gene (reference sequence). Written as DNA, the CDR3 is TGTGCCAGCAGCTTAGAAATTTTAGCGGGGCCGCTGAACACCGGGGAGCTGTTTTTT. Translated, it gives CASSLEILAGPLNTGELFF.

The J gene is TRBJ2-3, the V gene TRBV27; maybe TRBD1 (5 bases). Trimming left V 9 bases short and J 5 bases short, with 12 bases between. Germline V gene lookup returns CDR1 MNHEY and CDR2 SMNVEV (reference sequence). The CDR3 is made up of 12 amino acids. The chain's CDR3 is CASKEGVDTQYF. In DNA, the CDR3 is TGTGCCAGTAAGGAAGGGGTAGATACGCAGTATTTT.

The chain uses TRBV7-9 and TRBJ2-7; 7 bases line up with TRBD2. CDR1 is SEHNR and CDR2 is FQNEAQ in the germline V gene (reference sequence). CDR3 length: 12 residues. V lost 9 bases, J lost 1 base, and 3 bases stayed unmatched. The CDR3 region has the DNA TGTGCCAGTTGGGGGGGTTCCTACGAGCAGTACTTC. Translation gives CASWGGSYEQYF.

This chain joins TRBV5-6 and TRBJ2-7; D is unclear. The V end lost 0 bases, the J end lost 0 bases, and 7 bases lay between the germline ends. The germline V gene has CDR1 SGHDT and CDR2 YYEEEE. There are 14 residues in the CDR3. The CDR3 bases are TGTGCCAGCAGCTTGGTCTCTAACTCCTACGAGCAGTACTTC. Encoded protein: CASSLVSNSYEQYF.

The chain combines TRBV29-1 with TRBJ2-7; D is undetermined. This CDR3 region has 12 residues. Germline-derived CDR1 and CDR2 are SQVTM and ANQGSEA. Between the trimmed V and J ends, which lost 3 bases and 4 bases, there was a span of 10 bases. CDR3 DNA sequence: TGCAGCGTTGAGACGACTCCTTACGAGCAGTACTTC. Its translation: CSVETTPYEQYF.

CDR3 protein: CASSQDLYREISNQPQHF. Here the CDR3 DNA reads TGCGCCAGCAGCCAAGATCTTTACAGGGAAATTAGCAATCAGCCCCAGCATTTT. The J gene is TRBJ1-5, the V gene TRBV4-1, with a possible D match to TRBD1 (6 bases). CDR3 length equals 18 residues. V was shortened by 0 bases and J by 0 bases, with 15 bases between the two germline ends. From germline, CDR1 is MGHRA and CDR2 YSYEKL.

The chain uses TRBV4-1 and TRBJ2-1; 8 bases line up with TRBD1. Per the germline V gene, CDR1 is MGHRA and CDR2 is YSYEKL. The CDR3 is 15 amino acids. Unmatched junction bases numbered 7, after V lost 2 bases and J lost 7 bases. The CDR3 loop reads CASSQRQGPVNEQFF. The CDR3 DNA sequence: TGCGCCAGCAGCCAAAGACAGGGGCCGGTAAATGAGCAGTTCTTC.

The chain links TRBV27 to TRBJ2-7; perhaps TRBD2 as D (5 bases). With 3 bases removed from V and 0 bases from J, the gap between germline ends came to 12 bases. The CDR3 is 15 residues long. Per the germline V gene, CDR1 is MNHEY and CDR2 is SMNVEV (reference sequence). The CDR3 DNA reads TGTGCCAGCAGTTTTTCAGCGGAAATCTCCTACGAGCAGTACTTC. It yields the protein CASSFSAEISYEQYF.

The chain carries TRBV6-1 and TRBJ2-2; tentative D call: TRBD1 (6 bases). Trimming took off 6 bases at V and 7 bases at J, with 18 bases between the two ends. Germline assignment: CDR1 MNHNS and CDR2 SASEGT. The CDR3 is 15 residues long. The CDR3 protein is CASRRLGAISGELFF. The DNA of the CDR3 is TGTGCCAGCAGGCGGCTGGGGGCGATCAGCGGGGAGCTGTTTTTT.

The rearrangement links TRBV5-4 to TRBJ2-7, with D perhaps matching TRBD1 (6 bases). CDR1 and CDR2 (germline): SGHNT, YYREEE (reference sequence). The CDR3 is 14 amino acids. V lost 4 bases to trimming and J lost 2 bases, with 13 bases between them. The CDR3 DNA reads as TGTGCCAGCAGCAGCCCGGACAGCCCCTACGAGCAGTACTTC. Translated, it gives CASSSPDSPYEQYF.

The count of this clone is one. The rearrangement links TRBV15 to TRBJ2-2, with 8 bases matching TRBD1. Germline V gene lookup returns CDR1 LNHNV and CDR2 YYDKDF (reference sequence). The CDR3 loop spans 14 amino acids. V was pared by 5 bases and J by 5 bases, with 4 bases of the junction left unmatched. CDR3: CATSRRQGTGELFF. As DNA, the CDR3 is TGTGCCACCAGCCGCAGACAGGGGACCGGGGAGCTGTTTTTT. The full variable domain, with the rest looked up from reference TRBV15 and TRBJ2-2, is DAMVIQNPRYQVTQFGKPVTLSCSQTLNHNVMYWYQQKSSQAPKLLFHYYDKDFNNEADTPDNFQSRRPNTSFCFLDIRSPGLGDTAMYLCATSRRQGTGELFFGEGSRLTVL.

The chain recombines TRBV5-5 with TRBJ1-1, with unresolved D. V was cut by 3 bases and J by 0 bases, with 18 bases left in between. This CDR3 is 17 amino acids long. Germline assignment: CDR1 SGHKS and CDR2 YYEKEE (reference sequence). The CDR3 DNA sequence: TGTGCCAGCAGCTACTCTGGGCTAACAACCATGAACACTGAAGCTTTCTTT. This gives the protein CASSYSGLTTMNTEAFF.

The genes are TRBV28 and TRBJ2-3; 7 nucleotides agree with TRBD1. This CDR3 region has 17 residues. J lost 6 bases, V lost 5 bases, and 17 bases had no gene match. The germline CDR1 and CDR2 sequences are MDHEN and SYDVKM. The CDR3 region is CASSGQYPGQNWDTQYF. The CDR3 DNA reads TGTGCCAGCAGTGGCCAATATCCGGGACAGAATTGGGATACGCAGTATTTT.